These 24 T cell receptor beta chains came from one sample sequenced in a study of T cell repertoires in cytomegalovirus infection. TCRdb reprocessed the reads with MiXCR, giving one entry per CDR3 protein. Of under 800,000 distinct CDR3 sequences in the sample, about 24% were seen once. Source material: CD8+ T cells from PBMCs. All receptors derive from a human donor in good health (CMV status not recorded). Some clones in this sample may be carry-over from other donors' samples.

This clonotype showed up just a few times. V usage is TRBV6-5 and J usage is TRBJ1-1; D call uncertain. Germline V gene sequence: CDR1 MNHEY, CDR2 SVGAGI. Trimming removed 6 bases from V and 7 bases from J, with 12 bases in between. The CDR3 runs 12 residues. The CDR3 is CASSGSRGEAFF. The CDR3 DNA reads as TGTGCCAGCAGCGGGTCCCGGGGTGAAGCTTTCTTT.

This clonotype came up a few times. V is TRBV6-2 or TRBV6-3 and J is TRBJ2-3; D is perhaps TRBD1 (6 bases). Germline CDR1 and CDR2: MNHEY and SVGEGT. V lost 4 bases and J lost 2, with 22 bases in between. This CDR3 is 18 amino acids long. The CDR3 loop reads CASSSFRRTEIITDTQYF. CDR3 nucleotides: TGTGCCAGCAGTTCTTTTAGGCGGACAGAGATAATCACAGATACGCAGTATTTT.

The chain carries TRBV6-4 and TRBJ1-5; no clear D gene. Germline CDR1 and CDR2: MRHNA and SNTAGT. This CDR3 comprises 13 residues. The germline V and J ends were trimmed by 2 bases and 5 bases, with 7 bases remaining between them. This chain's CDR3 is CASSDSPYQPQHF. CDR3 bases: TGTGCCAGCAGTGACAGTCCATATCAGCCCCAGCATTTT.

This clonotype was detected a few times. The chain uses TRBV25-1 and TRBJ1-2; 9 bases map to TRBD1. The junction had 3 bases not matched to a gene; V was cut back by 0 bases and J by 7 bases. The CDR3 is 14 residues long. The germline gives CDR1 MGHDK, CDR2 SYGVNS. CDR3 bases: TGTGCCAGCAGTGAATATTGGGGACAGGGTGGCTACACCTTC. This codes for CASSEYWGQGGYTF.

This clonotype was seen many times. This chain joins TRBV7-2 and TRBJ1-4, with 8 bases lining up with TRBD1. With 2 bases clipped from V and 8 bases from J, the junction kept 10 bases outside the gene matches. The germline V gene has CDR1 SGHTA and CDR2 FQGNSA. The CDR3 has 16 amino acids. The CDR3 protein is CASSLYGGRGPEKLFF. CDR3 sequence (DNA): TGTGCCAGCAGCTTATACGGGGGCAGGGGGCCGGAAAAACTGTTTTTT.

J is TRBJ2-5 and V is TRBV7-9; D unclear. This CDR3 is 12 amino acids long. CDR1 SEHNR and CDR2 FQNEAQ come from the germline V gene (reference sequence). The germline V and J ends were trimmed by 5 bases and 5 bases, with 9 bases remaining between them. CDR3 region: CASSRSGETQYF. CDR3 sequence (DNA): TGTGCCAGCAGCCGGAGTGGGGAGACCCAGTACTTC. Filled out from reference TRBV7-9 and TRBJ2-5, the complete variable domain reads DTGVSQNPRHKITKRGQNVTFRCDPISEHNRLYWYRQTLGQGPEFLTYFQNEAQLEKSRLLSDRFSAERPKGSFSTLEIQRTEQGDSAMYLCASSRSGETQYFGPGTRLLVL.

This clonotype occurred many times. The rearrangement uses TRBV7-2 and TRBJ2-7, with unresolved D. The CDR3 is 13 amino acids. Trimming shortened V by 1 base and J by 6 bases, and 10 bases separated the two germline ends. The V gene's germline CDR1 is SGHTA and CDR2 FQGNSA. The CDR3 nucleotides read TGTGCCAGCAGCTTAGGTCGTGGGTCCGAGCAGTACGTC. Translating it yields CASSLGRGSEQYV.

This clonotype has a handful of counts. V and J are TRBV25-1 and TRBJ2-3; 7 bases fit TRBD2. Germline V gives CDR1 MGHDK, CDR2 SYGVNS. This CDR3 is 12 amino acids long. With 8 bases clipped from V and 5 bases from J, the junction kept 4 bases outside the gene matches. The CDR3 region has the DNA TGTGCCAGCGGACTAGTAGAAGATACGCAGTATTTT. It codes for CASGLVEDTQYF.

V usage is TRBV6-4 and J usage is TRBJ1-2; D ambiguous. The CDR3 extends over 13 amino acids. CDR1 MRHNA and CDR2 SNTAGT come from the germline V gene. Trimming took off 0 bases at V and 8 bases at J, with 10 bases between the two ends. The CDR3 loop is CASSDSKRPGYTF. CDR3 bases: TGTGCCAGCAGTGACTCGAAACGACCGGGCTACACCTTC.

This clonotype was recorded at least ten times. The chain carries TRBV20-1 and TRBJ1-6, with 7 bases that match TRBD1. CDR1 is DFQATT, CDR2 SNEGSKA, per germline (reference sequence). The CDR3 sequence is 17 residues long. With V trimmed by 3 bases and J by 1 base, 9 bases remained unmatched. The CDR3 region has the DNA TGCAGTGCTAGCGACAGGGATACAGTTTCCTATAATTCACCCCTCCACTTT. Its protein is CSASDRDTVSYNSPLHF.

This clonotype was detected ten times or more. The chain uses TRBV7-2 and TRBJ2-3; unclear D gene. CDR3 length: 16 amino acids. With 1 base removed from V and 4 bases from J, the gap between germline ends came to 15 bases. Germline V gene data show CDR1 as SGHTA and CDR2 as FQGNSA. The chain's CDR3 is CASSLGISPHSDTQYF. The CDR3 DNA sequence: TGTGCCAGCAGCTTAGGCATCTCACCGCACTCAGATACGCAGTATTTT.

The chain is built from TRBV20-1 and TRBJ1-5; 7 bases agree with TRBD1. Germline values: CDR1 DFQATT, CDR2 SNEGSKA (reference sequence). V lost 0 bases to trimming and J lost 0 bases; unmatched junction nucleotides: 11. CDR3 length: 18 residues. CDR3 amino acids: CSARDFAGQTNSNQPQHF. For the CDR3, the DNA is TGCAGTGCTAGAGATTTCGCGGGACAGACAAATAGCAATCAGCCCCAGCATTTT.

CDR3 sequence: CSVLAEDTYNEQFF. DNA for the CDR3: TGCAGTGTATTAGCGGAGGACACCTACAATGAGCAGTTCTTC. The chain uses TRBV20-1 and TRBJ2-1; possible D gene TRBD2, 6 bases. From germline, CDR1 is DFQATT and CDR2 SNEGSKA (reference sequence). Trimming removed 7 bases from V and 2 bases from J, with 15 bases in between. The CDR3 is made up of 14 amino acids.

This clonotype was recorded once. V and J are TRBV9 and TRBJ2-2; 9 bases fit TRBD2. V dropped 4 bases and J dropped 0; count of bases not matched to a gene: 7. Germline CDR1 reads SGDLS; CDR2 reads YYNGEE. The CDR3 has 17 amino acids. The CDR3 sequence is CASSTPSGAANTGELFF. CDR3 bases: TGTGCCAGCAGCACCCCTAGCGGGGCAGCGAACACCGGGGAGCTGTTTTTT.

The V gene is TRBV20-1, the J gene TRBJ1-1; D possibly corresponds to TRBD1 (6 bases). Between the trimmed V and J ends, which lost 0 bases and 7 bases, there was a span of 12 bases. The CDR3 sequence is 13 residues long. The germline V gene encodes CDR1 DFQATT and CDR2 SNEGSKA (reference sequence). CDR3 in amino acids: CSARDTGPYEAFF. DNA for the CDR3: TGCAGTGCTAGAGACACAGGGCCTTATGAAGCTTTCTTT.

This clonotype was counted ten times or more. In nucleotides, the CDR3 is TGTGCCAGCAGCTCCCCAGGGACAGCCGTCTCCTACGAGCAGTACGTC. Residues: CASSSPGTAVSYEQYV. This sequence joins TRBV5-6 and TRBJ2-7, with 7 bases aligning to TRBD1. Germline trimming cut 3 bases from V and 0 bases from J; bases unmatched to any gene: 9. Germline V gene lookup returns CDR1 SGHDT and CDR2 YYEEEE. CDR3 size: 16 residues.

This clonotype was found many times. This chain links TRBV14 with TRBJ2-1; possibly TRBD1 or TRBD2 for D (5 bases each). Trimming pared 1 base from V and 0 bases from J, leaving 10 bases between. The CDR3 extends over 16 amino acids. Germline CDR1 and CDR2: SGHDN and FVKESK. This CDR3 is CASSQVGVGSYNEQFF. In nucleotides, the CDR3 is TGTGCCAGCAGCCAAGTGGGGGTGGGCTCCTACAATGAGCAGTTCTTC.

The CDR3 region has the DNA TGCAGCGTTGAAGATCGGGCCTCGGGCACTGAAGCTTTCTTT. Translated, it gives CSVEDRASGTEAFF. The chain uses TRBV29-1 and TRBJ1-1; D is undetermined. Germline values: CDR1 SQVTM, CDR2 ANQGSEA. The CDR3 runs to 14 residues. V was clipped by 0 bases and J by 4 bases, with 12 bases between them.

This clonotype turned up a few times. V usage is TRBV4-2 and J usage is TRBJ2-1; TRBD2 matches at 9 bases. Germline V gene lookup returns CDR1 LGHNA and CDR2 YNFKEQ. The CDR3 loop spans 15 amino acids. J lost 7 bases, V lost 6 bases, and 10 bases had no gene match. CDR3 in DNA: TGTGCCAGCAGTCCACCGGGACTAGCCGGAAATGAGCAGTTCTTC. Residues: CASSPPGLAGNEQFF.

This clonotype was seen only a few times. J is TRBJ1-1 and V is TRBV20-1; 10 bases fit TRBD1. The CDR3 spans 14 residues. V shed 6 bases, J shed 3 bases, and the junction held 7 bases outside the gene matches. Germline loops: CDR1 DFQATT, CDR2 SNEGSKA (reference sequence). This chain's CDR3 is CSAPGQGSYTEAFF. CDR3 DNA: TGCAGTGCACCGGGACAGGGGTCATACACTGAAGCTTTCTTT.

The chain links TRBV28 to TRBJ1-2; no reliable D call. The CDR3 is made up of 15 amino acids. The V gene's germline CDR1 is MDHEN and CDR2 SYDVKM. V lost 4 bases to trimming and J lost 4 bases, with 16 bases between them. The CDR3: CASSYGSPIPYGYTF. The CDR3 nucleotides read TGTGCCAGCAGTTACGGGTCCCCGATACCCTATGGCTACACCTTC.

This clonotype was picked up many times. The chain has TRBV28 and TRBJ2-2; the D call may be TRBD1 or TRBD2 (5 bases each). Germline loops: CDR1 MDHEN, CDR2 SYDVKM. The CDR3 is made up of 13 amino acids. The ends were cut back, 3 bases at V and 6 bases at J, with 8 bases in the middle. DNA for the CDR3: TGTGCCAGCAGTTTTCGGGGCGCCGGGGAGCTGTTTTTT. It translates to CASSFRGAGELFF.

The sample holds a few counts of this clonotype. The CDR3 sequence is CASSYSNSAFF. CDR3 DNA: TGTGCCAGCAGTTACTCGAACTCTGCTTTCTTC. The rearrangement joins TRBV6-2 or TRBV6-3 to TRBJ2-1, with D hard to call. Trimming removed 0 bases from V and 16 bases from J, with 10 bases in between. The germline V gene has CDR1 MNHEY and CDR2 SVGEGT. The CDR3 is 11 amino acids.

This clonotype showed up just once. The chain has TRBV13 and TRBJ1-2; D gene uncertain. The V end was cut by 4 bases, the J end by 7 bases, with 25 bases between. The CDR3 consists of 17 residues. Germline values: CDR1 PRHDT, CDR2 FYEKMQ (reference sequence). CDR3 bases: TGTGCCAGCAGCTCCCTATTAGGGAGGACCTTCTCCTCTGGCTACACCTTC. Encoded protein: CASSSLLGRTFSSGYTF.